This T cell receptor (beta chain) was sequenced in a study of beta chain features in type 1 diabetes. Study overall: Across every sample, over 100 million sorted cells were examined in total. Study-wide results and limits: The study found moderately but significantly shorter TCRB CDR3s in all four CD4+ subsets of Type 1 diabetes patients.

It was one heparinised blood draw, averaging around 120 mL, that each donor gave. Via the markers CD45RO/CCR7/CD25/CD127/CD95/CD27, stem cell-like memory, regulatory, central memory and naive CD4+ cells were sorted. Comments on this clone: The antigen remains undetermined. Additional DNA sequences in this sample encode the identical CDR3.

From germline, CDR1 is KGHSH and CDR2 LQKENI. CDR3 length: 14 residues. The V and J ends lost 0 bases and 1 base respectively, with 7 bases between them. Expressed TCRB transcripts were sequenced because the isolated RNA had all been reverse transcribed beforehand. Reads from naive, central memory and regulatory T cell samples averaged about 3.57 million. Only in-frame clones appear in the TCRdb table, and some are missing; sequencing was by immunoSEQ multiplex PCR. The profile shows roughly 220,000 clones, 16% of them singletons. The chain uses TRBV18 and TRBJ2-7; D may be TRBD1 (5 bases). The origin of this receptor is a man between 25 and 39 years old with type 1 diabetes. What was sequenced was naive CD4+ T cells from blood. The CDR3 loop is CASSPPAGSYEQYF. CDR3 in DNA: TGTGCCAGCTCACCACCGGCAGGGTCCTACGAGCAGTACTTC.